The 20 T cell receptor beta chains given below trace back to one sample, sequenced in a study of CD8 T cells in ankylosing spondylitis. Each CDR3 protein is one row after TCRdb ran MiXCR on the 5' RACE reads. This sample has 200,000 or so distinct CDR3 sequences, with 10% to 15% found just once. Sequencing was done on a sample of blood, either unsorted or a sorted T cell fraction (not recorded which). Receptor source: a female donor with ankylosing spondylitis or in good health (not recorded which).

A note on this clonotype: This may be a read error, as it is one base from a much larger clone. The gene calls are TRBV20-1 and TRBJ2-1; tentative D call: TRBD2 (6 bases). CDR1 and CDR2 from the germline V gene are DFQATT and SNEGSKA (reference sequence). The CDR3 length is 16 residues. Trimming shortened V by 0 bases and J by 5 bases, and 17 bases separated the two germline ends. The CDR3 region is CSARELRERYDNEQFF. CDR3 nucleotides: TGCAGTGCTAGAGAATTACGGGAGCGGTATGACAATGAGCAGTTCTTC.

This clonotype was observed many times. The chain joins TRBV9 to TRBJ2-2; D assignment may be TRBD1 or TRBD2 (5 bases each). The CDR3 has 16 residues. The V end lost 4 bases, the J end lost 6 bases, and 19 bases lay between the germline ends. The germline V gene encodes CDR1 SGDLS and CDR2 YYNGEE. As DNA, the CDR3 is TGTGCCAGCAGCACCCGAGGGGACCCTACCCCCGGGGAGCTGTTTTTT. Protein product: CASSTRGDPTPGELFF.

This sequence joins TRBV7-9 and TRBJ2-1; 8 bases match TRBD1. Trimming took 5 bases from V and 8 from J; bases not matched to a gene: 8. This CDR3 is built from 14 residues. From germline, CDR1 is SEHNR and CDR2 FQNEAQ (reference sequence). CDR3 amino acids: CASSLGQGDYEQFF. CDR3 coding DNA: TGTGCCAGCAGCCTTGGACAGGGAGACTATGAGCAGTTCTTC.

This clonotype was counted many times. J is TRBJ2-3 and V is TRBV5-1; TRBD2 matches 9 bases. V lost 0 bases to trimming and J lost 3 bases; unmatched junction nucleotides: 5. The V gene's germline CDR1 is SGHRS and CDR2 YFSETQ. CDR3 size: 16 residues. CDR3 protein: CASSLGIAGATDTQYF. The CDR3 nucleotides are TGCGCCAGCAGCTTGGGTATAGCGGGAGCAACAGATACGCAGTATTTT.

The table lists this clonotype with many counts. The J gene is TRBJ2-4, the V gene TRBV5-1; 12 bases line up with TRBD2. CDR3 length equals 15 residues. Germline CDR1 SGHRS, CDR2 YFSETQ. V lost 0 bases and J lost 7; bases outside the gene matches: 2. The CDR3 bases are TGCGCCAGCAGCTTGGTAACTAGCGGGGGGAACATTCAGTACTTC. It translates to CASSLVTSGGNIQYF.

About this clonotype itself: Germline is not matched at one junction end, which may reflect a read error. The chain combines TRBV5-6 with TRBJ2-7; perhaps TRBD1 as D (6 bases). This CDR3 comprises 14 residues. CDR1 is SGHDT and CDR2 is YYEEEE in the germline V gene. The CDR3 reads CASSFGGPSYAQYF. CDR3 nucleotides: TGTGCCAGCAGCTTTGGGGGCCCATCCTACGCGCAGTACTTC. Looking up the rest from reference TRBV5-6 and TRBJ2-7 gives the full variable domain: DAGVTQSPTHLIKTRGQQVTLRCSPKSGHDTVSWYQQALGQGPQFIFQYYEEEERQRGNFPDRFSGHQFPNYSSELNVNALLLGDSALYLCASSFGGPSYAQYFGPGTRLTVT.

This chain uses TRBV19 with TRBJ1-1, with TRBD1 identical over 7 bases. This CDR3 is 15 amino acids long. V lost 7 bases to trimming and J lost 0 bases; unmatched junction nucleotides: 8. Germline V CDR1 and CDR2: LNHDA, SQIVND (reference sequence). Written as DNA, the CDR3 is TGTGCCAGTAAGCCCGGGACAGACATGAACACTGAAGCTTTCTTT. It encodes CASKPGTDMNTEAFF.

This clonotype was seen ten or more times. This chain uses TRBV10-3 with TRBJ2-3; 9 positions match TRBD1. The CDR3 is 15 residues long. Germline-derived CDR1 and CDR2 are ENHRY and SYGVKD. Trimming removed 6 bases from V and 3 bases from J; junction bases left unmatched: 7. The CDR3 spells CAIRGQGAGTDTQYF. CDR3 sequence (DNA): TGTGCCATCAGGGGACAGGGTGCGGGGACAGATACGCAGTATTTT.

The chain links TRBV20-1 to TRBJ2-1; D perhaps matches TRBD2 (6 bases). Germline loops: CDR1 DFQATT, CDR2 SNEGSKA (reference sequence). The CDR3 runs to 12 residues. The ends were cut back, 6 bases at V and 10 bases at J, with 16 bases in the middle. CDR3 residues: CSARWRGGEQFF. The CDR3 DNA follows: TGCAGTGCCAGATGGCGGGGAGGCGAGCAGTTCTTC.

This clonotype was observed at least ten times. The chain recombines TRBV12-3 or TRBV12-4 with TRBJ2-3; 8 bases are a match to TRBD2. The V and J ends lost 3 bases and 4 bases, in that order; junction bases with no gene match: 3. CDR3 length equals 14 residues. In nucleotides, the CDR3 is TGTGCCAGCAGTTTTGCGGGGGGAGCAGATACGCAGTATTTT. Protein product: CASSFAGGADTQYF.

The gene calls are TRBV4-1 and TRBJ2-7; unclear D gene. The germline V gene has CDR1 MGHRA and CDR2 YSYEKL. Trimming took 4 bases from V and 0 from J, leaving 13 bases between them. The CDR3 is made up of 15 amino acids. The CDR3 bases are TGCGCCAGCAGCCCATCGACTGAAAGCTCCTACGAGCAGTACTTC. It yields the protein CASSPSTESSYEQYF.

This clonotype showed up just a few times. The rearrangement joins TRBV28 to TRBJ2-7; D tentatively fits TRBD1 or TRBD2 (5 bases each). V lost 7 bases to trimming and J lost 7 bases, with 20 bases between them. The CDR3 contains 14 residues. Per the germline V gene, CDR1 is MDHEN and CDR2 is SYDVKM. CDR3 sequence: CASTIGAASGEQYF. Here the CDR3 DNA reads TGTGCCAGCACCATCGGGGCGGCCTCGGGGGAGCAGTACTTC.

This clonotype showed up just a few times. The CDR3 coding sequence is TGTGCCAGCAGCTTAGTAAGGCAGTTCGGGGATACGCAGTATTTT. Translation: CASSLVRQFGDTQYF. This chain uses TRBV7-9 with TRBJ2-3; no firm D call. Germline CDR1 is SEHNR and CDR2 is FQNEAQ (reference sequence). The CDR3 is made up of 15 amino acids. Trimming pared 1 base from V and 6 bases from J, leaving 14 bases between.

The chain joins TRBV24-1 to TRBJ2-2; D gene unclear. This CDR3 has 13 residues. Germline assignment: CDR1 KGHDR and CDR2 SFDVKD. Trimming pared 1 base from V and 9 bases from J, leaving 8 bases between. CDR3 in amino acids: CATSDLDTRELFF. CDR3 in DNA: TGTGCCACCAGTGATTTAGATACTCGGGAGCTGTTTTTT.

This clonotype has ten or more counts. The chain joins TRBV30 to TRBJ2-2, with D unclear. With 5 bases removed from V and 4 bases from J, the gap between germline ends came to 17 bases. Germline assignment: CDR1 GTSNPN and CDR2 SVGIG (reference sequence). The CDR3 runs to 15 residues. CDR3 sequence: CAWVGPGQTTGELFF. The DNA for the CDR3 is TGTGCCTGGGTGGGTCCTGGGCAGACCACCGGGGAGCTGTTTTTT.

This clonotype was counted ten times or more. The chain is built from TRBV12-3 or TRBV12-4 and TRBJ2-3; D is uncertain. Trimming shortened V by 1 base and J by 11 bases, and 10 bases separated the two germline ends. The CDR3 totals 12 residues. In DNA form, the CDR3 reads TGTGCCAGCAGTTTAGTGTCCTATCTGCAGTATTTT. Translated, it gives CASSLVSYLQYF.

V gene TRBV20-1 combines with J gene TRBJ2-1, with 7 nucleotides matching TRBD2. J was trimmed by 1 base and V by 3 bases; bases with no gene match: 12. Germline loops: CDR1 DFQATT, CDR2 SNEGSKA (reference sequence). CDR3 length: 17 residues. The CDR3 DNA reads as TGCAGTGCTAGCCCAAGGGGAGGGAAGGGATCCTACAATGAGCAGTTCTTC. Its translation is CSASPRGGKGSYNEQFF.

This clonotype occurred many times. The CDR3 loop is CASSSFSEQYF. Here the CDR3 DNA reads TGCGCCAGCAGCTCTTTCAGCGAGCAGTACTTC. The chain is built from TRBV5-1 and TRBJ2-7, with D unresolved. V lost 3 bases to trimming and J lost 6 bases, with 7 bases between them. Per germline, CDR1 SGHRS and CDR2 YFSETQ. There are 11 residues in the CDR3. Together with reference TRBV5-1 and TRBJ2-7, the CDR3 gives the full variable domain: KAGVTQTPRYLIKTRGQQVTLSCSPISGHRSVSWYQQTPGQGLQFLFEYFSETQRNKGNFPGRFSGRQFSNSRSEMNVSTLELGDSALYLCASSSFSEQYFGPGTRLTVT.

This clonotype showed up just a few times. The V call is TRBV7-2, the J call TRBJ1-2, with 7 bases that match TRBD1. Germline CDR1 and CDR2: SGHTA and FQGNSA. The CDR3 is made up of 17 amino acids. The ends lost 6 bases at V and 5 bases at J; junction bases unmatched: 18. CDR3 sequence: CASRSYGGGTDFYGYTF. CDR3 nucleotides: TGTGCCAGCAGATCCTACGGTGGTGGGACAGACTTTTATGGCTACACCTTC.

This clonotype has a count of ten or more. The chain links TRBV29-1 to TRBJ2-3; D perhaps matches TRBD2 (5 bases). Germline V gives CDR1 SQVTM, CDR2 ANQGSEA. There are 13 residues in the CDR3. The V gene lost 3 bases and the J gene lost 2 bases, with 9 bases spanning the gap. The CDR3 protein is CSVDQRYTDTQYF. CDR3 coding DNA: TGCAGCGTTGATCAGCGGTACACAGATACGCAGTATTTT.